These 27 T cell receptor beta chains came from one sample sequenced in a study of T cells in Graves' hyperthyroidism and ophthalmopathy. There were TCR beta CDR3 regions amplified from RNA transcripts. Primed by the HTBI set, a first-round RT-PCR was run on the TCR CDR3. TCRdb called the multiplex PCR reads again in MiXCR, with one record for every CDR3 protein. The sample consists of about 620,000 distinct CDR3 sequences, around 15% of them appearing once. Sequenced input: blood. The receptors stem from a woman aged 30 to 39 with Graves' hyperthyroidism.

The sample holds many counts of this clonotype. V gene TRBV27 combines with J gene TRBJ2-7, with 12 bases fitting TRBD1. Germline loops: CDR1 MNHEY, CDR2 SMNVEV (reference sequence). The CDR3 length is 15 residues. With 8 bases clipped from V and 5 bases from J, the junction kept 10 bases outside the gene matches. The CDR3 DNA follows: TGTGCCAGCCTAAGTTTGGGGACAGGGGGCCACGAGCAGTACTTC. Translated: CASLSLGTGGHEQYF.

This clonotype was recorded a few times. The chain uses TRBV20-1 and TRBJ2-7, with TRBD2 matching 11 bases. The CDR3 extends over 14 amino acids. Trimming cost V 6 bases and J 3 bases; bases outside gene matches: 7. Per the germline V gene, CDR1 is DFQATT and CDR2 is SNEGSKA (reference sequence). The CDR3 spells CSAQGLAGYYEQYF. Here the CDR3 DNA reads TGCAGTGCCCAAGGACTAGCGGGTTACTACGAGCAGTACTTC.

This clonotype was seen ten or more times. The chain is built from TRBV11-2 and TRBJ2-2, with 7 nucleotides matching TRBD2. CDR3 size: 18 residues. CDR1 and CDR2 from the germline V gene are SGHAT and FQNNGV. Trimming took 5 bases from V and 4 from J; bases not matched to a gene: 16. The CDR3 spells CASSPPRMGLTFTGELFF. In DNA form, the CDR3 reads TGTGCCAGCAGCCCTCCCAGGATGGGACTAACTTTCACCGGGGAGCTGTTTTTT.

Ten or more counts support this clonotype. This sequence joins TRBV12-3 or TRBV12-4 and TRBJ2-1, with TRBD1 as a possible D gene (6 bases). V lost 6 bases to trimming and J lost 8 bases, with 23 bases between them. The CDR3 sequence is 16 residues long. For the CDR3, the DNA is TGTGCCAGCAGCCAAACCCTTGGACAGCCAAACGATGAGCAGTTCTTC. Residues: CASSQTLGQPNDEQFF.

To note about this clonotype: This may stem from a read error, because a much larger clone lies one nucleotide away. The J gene is TRBJ2-1, the V gene TRBV5-4; D not resolved. The DNA matches TRBJ2-7 better at its end, which makes the J call doubtful. CDR1 SGHNT and CDR2 YYREEE come from the germline V gene (reference sequence). This CDR3 region has 15 residues. The CDR3 DNA follows: TGTGCCAGCAGCCCTCCAGGATTCTCCTACAATGAGCAGTACTTC. As protein: CASSPPGFSYNEQYF.

This clonotype showed up many times. This chain uses TRBV2 with TRBJ1-2; 11 nucleotides agree with TRBD1. CDR3 length equals 18 residues. V lost 8 bases, J lost 0 bases, and 14 bases stayed unmatched. Germline assignment: CDR1 SNHLY and CDR2 FYNNEI. The CDR3 reads CASLTTPGQGGTNYGYTF. In nucleotides, the CDR3 is TGTGCCAGCTTAACTACGCCGGGACAGGGGGGAACTAACTATGGCTACACCTTC. The full variable domain, with the rest looked up from reference TRBV2 and TRBJ1-2, is EPEVTQTPSHQVTQMGQEVILRCVPISNHLYFYWYRQILGQKVEFLVSFYNNEISEKSEIFDDQFSVERPDGSNFTLKIRSTKLEDSAMYFCASLTTPGQGGTNYGYTFGSGTRLTVV.

This clonotype was recorded many times. V gene TRBV5-1 combines with J gene TRBJ2-5; 8 bases are a match to TRBD1. Germline CDR1 is SGHRS and CDR2 is YFSETQ. The CDR3 extends over 15 amino acids. Trimming cost V 6 bases and J 2 bases; bases outside gene matches: 9. The CDR3 DNA sequence: TGCGCCAGCACCCCGTCGGGACAGGCTCAAGAGACCCAGTACTTC. Its translation is CASTPSGQAQETQYF. The whole variable domain, filled in from reference TRBV5-1 and TRBJ2-5, reads KAGVTQTPRYLIKTRGQQVTLSCSPISGHRSVSWYQQTPGQGLQFLFEYFSETQRNKGNFPGRFSGRQFSNSRSEMNVSTLELGDSALYLCASTPSGQAQETQYFGPGTRLLVL.

The chain employs TRBV24-1 and TRBJ2-2; D is unclear. Germline lookup yields CDR1 KGHDR and CDR2 SFDVKD. This CDR3 comprises 14 residues. V dropped 5 bases and J dropped 0 bases, with 6 bases sitting between them. CDR3 sequence (DNA): TGTGCCACCAGTGCCCCCGCGAACACCGGGGAGCTGTTTTTT. This sequence encodes CATSAPANTGELFF.

This clonotype was picked up many times. The genes are TRBV5-1 and TRBJ1-1; D uncertain. V lost 1 base to trimming and J lost 0 bases, with 13 bases between them. Germline V gives CDR1 SGHRS, CDR2 YFSETQ. This CDR3 has 16 amino acids. CDR3 sequence reads: CASSLYGQSMNTEAFF. The CDR3 region has the DNA TGCGCCAGCAGCTTGTACGGGCAGTCCATGAACACTGAAGCTTTCTTT.

In its sample, this clonotype was seen many times. The chain recombines TRBV2 with TRBJ2-1; D remains ambiguous. CDR3 length: 15 amino acids. CDR1 is SNHLY, CDR2 FYNNEI, per germline. V lost 2 bases and J 7 bases, leaving 15 bases between the germline ends. The CDR3 DNA sequence: TGTGCCAGCAGTGAAACCCCTCGCCCGTCGAATGAGCAGTTCTTC. Amino acid sequence: CASSETPRPSNEQFF. Looking up the rest from reference TRBV2 and TRBJ2-1 gives the full variable domain: EPEVTQTPSHQVTQMGQEVILRCVPISNHLYFYWYRQILGQKVEFLVSFYNNEISEKSEIFDDQFSVERPDGSNFTLKIRSTKLEDSAMYFCASSETPRPSNEQFFGPGTRLTVL.

Ten or more counts support this clonotype. The chain recombines TRBV7-2 with TRBJ2-1; D could derive from TRBD1 or TRBD2 (5 bases each). This CDR3 spans 14 amino acids. With 5 bases removed from V and 9 bases from J, the gap between germline ends came to 17 bases. Germline CDR1 SGHTA, CDR2 FQGNSA. CDR3 loop: CASSPEGTQFEQFF. DNA for the CDR3: TGTGCCAGCAGCCCTGAGGGGACCCAGTTTGAGCAGTTCTTC.

The table lists this clonotype with a few counts. The chain combines TRBV19 with TRBJ2-3; TRBD1 agrees at 7 bases. J was trimmed by 0 bases and V by 10 bases; bases with no gene match: 4. The CDR3 runs 13 residues. Germline lookup yields CDR1 LNHDA and CDR2 SQIVND (reference sequence). CDR3 sequence reads: CAIPGQSTDTQYF. The CDR3 DNA reads as TGTGCCATCCCGGGACAGAGCACAGATACGCAGTATTTT.

This clonotype was observed a handful of times. The chain joins TRBV3-1 to TRBJ1-4; D ambiguous. The CDR3 is made up of 14 amino acids. Trimming shortened V by 0 bases and J by 7 bases, and 9 bases separated the two germline ends. CDR1 LGHDT and CDR2 YNNKEL come from the germline V gene (reference sequence). The CDR3 sequence is CASSQDGFREKLFF. CDR3 DNA sequence: TGTGCCAGCAGCCAAGATGGATTTCGTGAAAAACTGTTTTTT.

About this clonotype: Given a much more abundant clone one base away, this may be a read error. The chain uses TRBV7-2 and TRBJ1-1; D not certain. The CDR3 contains 13 residues. Looked up from germline, CDR1 is SGHTA and CDR2 is FQGNSA. CDR3 in amino acids: CANSSGGRIEAFF. In nucleotides, the CDR3 is TGTGCCAACAGCTCAGGAGGGAGGATTGAAGCTTTCTTT.

This clonotype was seen many times. J is TRBJ2-1 and V is TRBV28; 8 nucleotides match TRBD2. This CDR3 spans 16 amino acids. CDR1 is MDHEN, CDR2 SYDVKM, per germline. With 4 bases clipped from V and 8 bases from J, the junction kept 13 bases outside the gene matches. CDR3 nucleotide sequence: TGTGCCAGCAGTTCTGCGCGGGAGGAAGCACGGGATGAGCAGTTCTTC. This codes for CASSSAREEARDEQFF. The full variable domain, in which reference TRBV28 and TRBJ2-1 provide the parts outside the CDR3, is DVKVTQSSRYLVKRTGEKVFLECVQDMDHENMFWYRQDPGLGLRLIYFSYDVKMKEKGDIPEGYSVSREKKERFSLILESASTNQTSMYLCASSSAREEARDEQFFGPGTRLTVL.

This clonotype was found a few times. The chain carries TRBV20-1 and TRBJ1-5; tentatively, D is TRBD1 (5 bases). The CDR3 covers 15 residues. The germline V and J ends were trimmed by 5 bases and 0 bases, with 14 bases remaining between them. Germline lookup yields CDR1 DFQATT and CDR2 SNEGSKA (reference sequence). In nucleotides, the CDR3 is TGCAGTGCTCAGATAGACAGTTATAGCAATCAGCCCCAGCATTTT. It specifies CSAQIDSYSNQPQHF.

J is TRBJ1-1 and V is TRBV6-5; possibly TRBD1 for D (6 bases). Germline V CDR1 and CDR2: MNHEY, SVGAGI. This CDR3 region has 15 residues. V was clipped by 5 bases and J by 1 base, with 14 bases between them. DNA of the CDR3: TGTGCCAGCAGTAACAGGGTCTTGGGGAACACTGAAGCTTTCTTT. Its protein is CASSNRVLGNTEAFF.

This clonotype appeared many times. V usage is TRBV7-6 and J usage is TRBJ2-5, with a tentative D call TRBD2 (6 bases). This CDR3 comprises 16 residues. V lost 5 bases and J 4 bases, leaving 20 bases between the germline ends. Germline V CDR1 and CDR2: SGHVS, FNYEAQ. CDR3 loop: CASSPPPGARGETQYF. The CDR3, as DNA: TGTGCCAGCAGCCCCCCTCCTGGAGCGCGGGGAGAGACCCAGTACTTC.

This clonotype was recorded a few times. The gene calls are TRBV5-5 and TRBJ2-6, with 9 bases matching TRBD1. There are 18 residues in the CDR3. V trimming: 4 bases; J trimming: 0 bases; junction bases outside the gene matches: 8. CDR1 is SGHKS, CDR2 YYEKEE, per germline (reference sequence). The CDR3, as DNA: TGTGCCAGCAGCCCCGGACAGGGGCCCCTCTCTGGGGCCAACGTCCTGACTTTC. Translating it yields CASSPGQGPLSGANVLTF.

This clonotype showed up just a few times. The CDR3 DNA is TGTGCCAGCAGCGACAGGGTTTCACCCCTCCACTTT. Translating gives CASSDRVSPLHF. V is TRBV27 and J is TRBJ1-6, with TRBD1 identical over 7 bases. In germline, CDR1 is MNHEY, CDR2 SMNVEV (reference sequence). J lost 9 bases, V lost 6 bases, and 2 bases had no gene match. There are 12 residues in the CDR3.

There are many counts of this clonotype. This rearrangement joins TRBV7-9 to TRBJ1-2, with TRBD1 identical over 7 bases. This CDR3 spans 16 amino acids. Germline V gene sequence: CDR1 SEHNR, CDR2 FQNEAQ (reference sequence). The V gene end was trimmed by 4 bases and the J gene end by 0 bases; junction bases not matched to a gene: 8. Written as DNA, the CDR3 is TGTGCCAGCAGCTCCGGGACAGCCCATCCTAACTATGGCTACACCTTC. Its protein product is CASSSGTAHPNYGYTF.

About this clonotype itself: A much larger clone differs by one base, so this may be a read error. The chain couples TRBV5-1 to TRBJ1-6; 8 nucleotides agree with TRBD1. CDR3 size: 16 residues. Germline CDR1 reads SGHRS; CDR2 reads YFSETQ. The CDR3 region is CTSSLRGDRFDSPLHF. CDR3 bases: TGCACCAGCAGCTTGAGGGGGGACAGGTTTGATTCACCCCTCCACTTT.

This clonotype was counted at least ten times. The chain carries TRBV30 and TRBJ2-3, with TRBD2 matching 10 bases. CDR1 and CDR2 (germline): GTSNPN, SVGIG (reference sequence). This CDR3 comprises 17 residues. V gave up 0 bases and J gave up 2 bases; unmatched junction bases: 8. CDR3 sequence: CAWSVFRTSGDTDTQYF. The CDR3 DNA is TGTGCCTGGAGTGTATTTAGGACTAGCGGTGACACAGATACGCAGTATTTT.

There are many counts of this clonotype. The J gene is TRBJ2-7, the V gene TRBV5-1; 10 nucleotides line up with TRBD2. The ends lost 0 bases at V and 4 bases at J; junction bases unmatched: 7. Germline values: CDR1 SGHRS, CDR2 YFSETQ. The CDR3 has 16 residues. CDR3 coding DNA: TGCGCCAGCAGCTTGGTAGCTAGCGGGAGTGCTTACGAGCAGTACTTC. Residues: CASSLVASGSAYEQYF.

This clonotype was counted between two and nine times. The V gene is TRBV2, the J gene TRBJ2-6; D unresolved. Germline V gene data show CDR1 as SNHLY and CDR2 as FYNNEI. This CDR3 is built from 13 residues. Trimming left V 4 bases short and J 11 bases short, with 12 bases between. CDR3 in amino acids: CASSGLSSYVLTF. The CDR3 nucleotides are TGTGCCAGCAGTGGGCTTTCTTCTTACGTCCTGACTTTC.

This clonotype was observed many times. The CDR3 DNA sequence: TGTGCCTGGAATACCCAAGGGGGCAGTGAAGCTTTCTTT. It specifies CAWNTQGGSEAFF. This chain joins TRBV30 and TRBJ1-1; 7 bases are a match to TRBD1. The CDR3 consists of 13 residues. Trimming cost V 4 bases and J 7 bases; bases outside gene matches: 9. Germline V gives CDR1 GTSNPN, CDR2 SVGIG (reference sequence).

This clonotype was recorded at least ten times. The chain is built from TRBV2 and TRBJ2-4, with TRBD2 identical over 8 bases. CDR3 length: 15 residues. Per germline, CDR1 SNHLY and CDR2 FYNNEI. Trimming removed 6 bases from V and 0 bases from J; junction bases left unmatched: 4. This chain's CDR3 is CASSGLAGAKNIQYF. CDR3 nucleotide sequence: TGTGCCAGCAGCGGACTAGCAGGAGCCAAAAACATTCAGTACTTC.